This TCR beta chain originates from a study of T cells in narcolepsy. Germline loops: CDR1 SEHNR, CDR2 FQNEAQ (reference sequence). CDR3 size: 13 residues. Trimming removed 3 bases from V and 8 bases from J, with 13 bases in between. Concerning this clone: Its cognate antigen is unknown.

The assay was immunoSEQ multiplex PCR, and TCRdb's table has in-frame clones only and misses some. This table holds over 30,000 clones, around 82% found once. Whole-study findings and limits: Autoreactive clonotypes reportedly recurred in blood of same and different patients, not controls. In some patient and control memory CD4+ samples, autoreactive clones were absent.

This receptor was taken from a human donor with narcolepsy. Sequencing used CD45RA- memory CD4+ T cells from PBMCs. The chain couples TRBV7-9 to TRBJ1-2; D is uncertain. The DNA of the CDR3 is TGTGCCAGCAGCTTCGACGGATCTATCGGCTACACCTTC. As protein: CASSFDGSIGYTF.